This TCR beta chain was sequenced during a study of blood T cell repertoires in COVID-19. For the study at large: Samples came from the United States, Italy and Spain, spanning acute and convalescent COVID-19.

Profiling relied on immunoSEQ multiplex PCR, and the TCRdb table lists in-frame clones only, not all of them. The sample contains 300,000 or so clones, about nine tenths of which appear only once. Those enrolled, adults aged roughly 18 to 89 years, came from about 24 US areas. Recovered Cohort 3 donors showed two negative PCRs, clearance, or symptom resolution. The sequence was obtained from a woman aged 18-29 years who had recovered from COVID-19. The material sequenced was PBMCs or T cells enriched from blood (not recorded which).

The CDR3 DNA sequence: TGTGCCAGCAGTTTTCTGGGCAGGGGGCGCCGAGAGACCCAGTACTTC. It is translated as CASSFLGRGRRETQYF. The chain joins TRBV28 to TRBJ2-5; 8 bases align to TRBD1. The CDR3 is made up of 16 amino acids. CDR1 is MDHEN, CDR2 SYDVKM, per germline. The ends lost 3 bases at V and 4 bases at J; junction bases unmatched: 10.